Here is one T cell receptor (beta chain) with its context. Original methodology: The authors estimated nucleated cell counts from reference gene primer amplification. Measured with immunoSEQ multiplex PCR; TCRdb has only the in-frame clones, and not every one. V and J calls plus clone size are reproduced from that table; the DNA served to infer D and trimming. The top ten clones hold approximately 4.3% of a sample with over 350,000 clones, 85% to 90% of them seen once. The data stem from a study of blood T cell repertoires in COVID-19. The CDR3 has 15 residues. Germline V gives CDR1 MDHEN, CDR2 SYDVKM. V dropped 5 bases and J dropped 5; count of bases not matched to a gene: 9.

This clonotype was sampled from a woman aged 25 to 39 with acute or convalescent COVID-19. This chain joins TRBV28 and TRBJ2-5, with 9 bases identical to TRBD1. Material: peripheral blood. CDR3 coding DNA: TGTGCCAGCAGTCCGTCGGGACAGGGCACGGAGACCCAGTACTTC. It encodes CASSPSGQGTETQYF.